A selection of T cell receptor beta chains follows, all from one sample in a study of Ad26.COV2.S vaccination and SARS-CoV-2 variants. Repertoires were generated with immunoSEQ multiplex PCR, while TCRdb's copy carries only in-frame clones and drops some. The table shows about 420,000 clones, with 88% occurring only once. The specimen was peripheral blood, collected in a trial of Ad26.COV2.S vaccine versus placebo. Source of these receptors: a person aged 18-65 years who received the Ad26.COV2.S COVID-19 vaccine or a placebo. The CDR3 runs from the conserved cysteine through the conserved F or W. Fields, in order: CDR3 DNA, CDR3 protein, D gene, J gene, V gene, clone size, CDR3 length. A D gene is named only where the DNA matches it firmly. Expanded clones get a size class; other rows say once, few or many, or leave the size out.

DNA: TGTGCCAGCAGTGAAACAGGACAGGGGTACAATGAGCAGTTCTTC
CDR3: CASSETGQGYNEQFF
D: TRBD1
J: TRBJ2-1
V: TRBV2
size: .
length: 15

DNA: TGTGCCAGCAGCTATCGGGACAGGGATAAGCAGTACTTC
CDR3: CASSYRDRDKQYF
D: TRBD1
J: TRBJ2-7
V: TRBV13
size: .
length: 13

DNA: TGTGCCAGCAGCGTCGGGTTGAGCAATCAGCCCCAGCATTTT
CDR3: CASSVGLSNQPQHF
D: .
J: TRBJ1-5
V: TRBV9
size: .
length: 14

DNA: TGTGCCAGCAGCGCCAGGGTCGCGGTCTACGAGCAGTACTTC
CDR3: CASSARVAVYEQYF
D: .
J: TRBJ2-7
V: TRBV7-2
size: .
length: 14

DNA: TGTGCCAGCAGTGACGGGCAGTTCATAGATACGCAGTATTTT
CDR3: CASSDGQFIDTQYF
D: .
J: TRBJ2-3
V: TRBV6-1
size: .
length: 14

DNA: TGTGCCAGTAGTATAGTCTGGGGGCGTCAAGAGACCCAGTACTTC
CDR3: CASSIVWGRQETQYF
D: .
J: TRBJ2-5
V: TRBV19
size: .
length: 15

DNA: TGTGCCAGCAGTTCGGGGGGTCAGCCCCAGCATTTT
CDR3: CASSSGGQPQHF
D: .
J: TRBJ1-5
V: TRBV28
size: once
length: 12

DNA: TGCGCCAGCAATGGATGGGAACAGCCCCAGCATTTT
CDR3: CASNGWEQPQHF
D: .
J: TRBJ1-5
V: TRBV10-2
size: .
length: 12

DNA: TGTGCCAGCAGTTACCCCCGACATCCCCCCGAGCAGTACTTC
CDR3: CASSYPRHPPEQYF
D: .
J: TRBJ2-7
V: TRBV6-2/TRBV6-3
size: .
length: 14

DNA: TGTGCCAGCAGATTAGACAGTAACCAAGAGACCCAGTACTTC
CDR3: CASRLDSNQETQYF
D: .
J: TRBJ2-5
V: TRBV5-4
size: .
length: 14

DNA: TGTGCCAGCAGCGCAGGGCTAATGAACACTGAAGCTTTCTTT
CDR3: CASSAGLMNTEAFF
D: .
J: TRBJ1-1
V: TRBV5-8
size: .
length: 14

DNA: TGTGCCAGCAGCTTAGCGAGAGACATCCAAGAGACCCAGTACTTC
CDR3: CASSLARDIQETQYF
D: .
J: TRBJ2-5
V: TRBV7-2
size: .
length: 15

DNA: TGTGCCAGCAGTTACTCGAACTTGAACAATGAGCAGTTCTTC
CDR3: CASSYSNLNNEQFF
D: .
J: TRBJ2-1
V: TRBV6-5
size: .
length: 14

DNA: TGTGCCAGCAGTTTCCTTGGTCAGGGAGGAAACACCATATATTTT
CDR3: CASSFLGQGGNTIYF
D: .
J: TRBJ1-3
V: TRBV3-1/TRBV3-2
size: .
length: 15

DNA: TGTGCCAGCAGCTTGGCGGGACGGGGGAACACAGATACGCAGTATTTT
CDR3: CASSLAGRGNTDTQYF
D: .
J: TRBJ2-3
V: TRBV5-4
size: .
length: 16

DNA: TGTGCCAGCTCCTCCCGGGGGGAAAACATTCAGTACTTC
CDR3: CASSSRGENIQYF
D: TRBD2
J: TRBJ2-4
V: TRBV7-3
size: .
length: 13

DNA: TGTGCCAGCAGTTTAGCAGGGGTTAACTCTGGAAACACCATATATTTT
CDR3: CASSLAGVNSGNTIYF
D: .
J: TRBJ1-3
V: TRBV28
size: .
length: 16

DNA: TGTGCCAGCAGTGAATCCCGACGGAGACCCACAGATACGCAGTATTTT
CDR3: CASSESRRRPTDTQYF
D: .
J: TRBJ2-3
V: TRBV25-1
size: .
length: 16

DNA: TGTGCCAGCAGCTTATGGGGACCTGAGAGCTCTGGAAACACCATATATTTT
CDR3: CASSLWGPESSGNTIYF
D: .
J: TRBJ1-3
V: TRBV7-9
size: .
length: 17

DNA: TGTGCCAGCAGCTTATTCAGATACGAGCAGTACTTC
CDR3: CASSLFRYEQYF
D: .
J: TRBJ2-7
V: TRBV7-8
size: .
length: 12

DNA: TGTGCCAGCAGCGGGGGACGGAACTATGGCTACACCTTC
CDR3: CASSGGRNYGYTF
D: .
J: TRBJ1-2
V: TRBV5-4
size: .
length: 13

DNA: TGTGCCAGCAGTTATATGATGAGAAAACTGTTTTTT
CDR3: CASSYMMRKLFF
D: .
J: TRBJ1-4
V: TRBV6-2/TRBV6-3
size: few
length: 12

DNA: TGTGCCAGTAGTATAGATAGCCCCGGGGGTGGGACAGATACGCAGTATTTT
CDR3: CASSIDSPGGGTDTQYF
D: .
J: TRBJ2-3
V: TRBV19
size: .
length: 17

DNA: TGTGCCAGCAGGGGCGACCCTTCCGAGCAGTACTTC
CDR3: CASRGDPSEQYF
D: .
J: TRBJ2-7
V: TRBV2
size: .
length: 12

DNA: TGCGCCAGCAGCCAAGACGCACGTCGTGACTATGGCTACACCTTC
CDR3: CASSQDARRDYGYTF
D: .
J: TRBJ1-2
V: TRBV4-3
size: .
length: 15

DNA: TGCGCCAGCAGCCAGGGGACAGGGAGTAACAATGAGCAGTTCTTC
CDR3: CASSQGTGSNNEQFF
D: TRBD1
J: TRBJ2-1
V: TRBV4-3
size: .
length: 15

DNA: TGTGCCAGTACACAGGGCCCCGCTGAAGCTTTCTTT
CDR3: CASTQGPAEAFF
D: .
J: TRBJ1-1
V: TRBV28
size: .
length: 12

DNA: TGTGCCCTGACCCCAGGAGCAGGCTCCTACGAGCAGTACTTC
CDR3: CALTPGAGSYEQYF
D: .
J: TRBJ2-7
V: TRBV30
size: .
length: 14

DNA: TGTGCCAGCAGTTACCGGGGGCGTAGCTATGGCTACACCTTC
CDR3: CASSYRGRSYGYTF
D: .
J: TRBJ1-2
V: TRBV28
size: once
length: 14

DNA: TGTGCCAGCAGCTTACTGACAGGTATTTCTGAAGCTTTCTTT
CDR3: CASSLLTGISEAFF
D: .
J: TRBJ1-1
V: TRBV11-2
size: once
length: 14

DNA: TGCAGCGCCAAAAGTGACGGGTGGGACACCATATATTTT
CDR3: CSAKSDGWDTIYF
D: .
J: TRBJ1-3
V: TRBV29-1
size: .
length: 13

DNA: TGTGCCAGCAGCTTAGGGGACGTAAACACCGGGGAGCTGTTTTTT
CDR3: CASSLGDVNTGELFF
D: .
J: TRBJ2-2
V: TRBV7-9
size: .
length: 15

DNA: TGCGCCAGCAGCCAAGTGAAGGGAGTTGAAAAACTGTTTTTT
CDR3: CASSQVKGVEKLFF
D: .
J: TRBJ1-4
V: TRBV4-1
size: .
length: 14

DNA: TGTGCCAGCACTCGGGGGACTCAACACAATGAGCAGTTCTTC
CDR3: CASTRGTQHNEQFF
D: .
J: TRBJ2-1
V: TRBV3-1/TRBV3-2
size: .
length: 14

DNA: TGTGCCAGCAGGACAGGCACAGATACGCAGTATTTT
CDR3: CASRTGTDTQYF
D: .
J: TRBJ2-3
V: TRBV27
size: .
length: 12

DNA: TGTGCCAGCAGCTCCCAGGGGGGAGACTACAATGAGCAGTTCTTC
CDR3: CASSSQGGDYNEQFF
D: .
J: TRBJ2-1
V: TRBV11-1
size: once
length: 15

DNA: TGTGCCTGGACGACCGGGGTAGGGGAGACCCAGTACTTC
CDR3: CAWTTGVGETQYF
D: .
J: TRBJ2-5
V: TRBV30
size: .
length: 13

DNA: TGCAGTGCCCTAAAGACCCAGTACTTC
CDR3: CSALKTQYF
D: .
J: TRBJ2-5
V: TRBV20-1
size: .
length: 9

DNA: TGTGCCAGTAGTATCGGGCAGGGCTTTAATCAGCCCCAGCATTTT
CDR3: CASSIGQGFNQPQHF
D: .
J: TRBJ1-5
V: TRBV19
size: .
length: 15

DNA: TGTGCCAGTAGGGCAAGTGGGACTATAGCGTACGAGCAGTTCTTC
CDR3: CASRASGTIAYEQFF
D: TRBD2
J: TRBJ2-1
V: TRBV19
size: .
length: 15

DNA: TGTGCCAGCAGTGAGACCTACGAGCAGTACTTC
CDR3: CASSETYEQYF
D: .
J: TRBJ2-7
V: TRBV6-2/TRBV6-3
size: few
length: 11

DNA: TGTGCCAGCAGCTTGGGAGGAGATACGCAGTATTTT
CDR3: CASSLGGDTQYF
D: .
J: TRBJ2-3
V: TRBV5-6
size: .
length: 12

DNA: TGCGCCAGCAGCTTCGGGGGGGCCAATGAGCAGTTCTTC
CDR3: CASSFGGANEQFF
D: TRBD2
J: TRBJ2-1
V: TRBV5-1
size: .
length: 13

DNA: TGTGCCAGCAGCCAAGATGATTCCCGAGACCCTCGGGGAAACACCATATATTTT
CDR3: CASSQDDSRDPRGNTIYF
D: .
J: TRBJ1-3
V: TRBV4-2
size: .
length: 18

DNA: TGTGCCAGCAGGTCCGGGACGGATAGCTCCTACGAGCAGTACTTC
CDR3: CASRSGTDSSYEQYF
D: .
J: TRBJ2-7
V: TRBV6-4
size: once
length: 15

DNA: TGTGCCAGCTCACCACAGACTCCGGGGCACCCGGCCACCTTC
CDR3: CASSPQTPGHPATF
D: .
J: TRBJ1-2
V: TRBV18
size: .
length: 14

DNA: TGTGCCACCAGCAAGGGGACAGGGTTGTGGAATGAAAAACTGTTTTTT
CDR3: CATSKGTGLWNEKLFF
D: TRBD1
J: TRBJ1-4
V: TRBV15
size: .
length: 16

DNA: TGCGCCAGCAGCTTGGTCGGGGCGAACACCGGGGAGCTGTTTTTT
CDR3: CASSLVGANTGELFF
D: .
J: TRBJ2-2
V: TRBV5-1
size: few
length: 15

DNA: TGTGCCAGTAGTATGGACAGAGCGAGGGGTATGAACACTGAAGCTTTCTTT
CDR3: CASSMDRARGMNTEAFF
D: .
J: TRBJ1-1
V: TRBV19
size: .
length: 17

DNA: TGTGCCAGCAGCTTAGTCGTGGGTGTCACAGATACGCAGTATTTT
CDR3: CASSLVVGVTDTQYF
D: .
J: TRBJ2-3
V: TRBV7-9
size: .
length: 15

DNA: TGTGCCATCAGAACTACAGGGGGACCAGATACGCAGTATTTT
CDR3: CAIRTTGGPDTQYF
D: TRBD1
J: TRBJ2-3
V: TRBV10-3
size: .
length: 14

DNA: TGTGCCAGTAGTCACCCCCGCAGGGGCAATCAGCCCCAGCATTTT
CDR3: CASSHPRRGNQPQHF
D: .
J: TRBJ1-5
V: TRBV19
size: .
length: 15

DNA: TGTGCCAGCAGCGTACCGGACGGCAGCACAAGCACTGAAGCTTTCTTT
CDR3: CASSVPDGSTSTEAFF
D: .
J: TRBJ1-1
V: TRBV5-4
size: .
length: 16

DNA: TGTGTTGAAGGGACAGGGGGCATCTATGGCTACACCTTC
CDR3: CVEGTGGIYGYTF
D: TRBD1
J: TRBJ1-2
V: TRBV30
size: .
length: 13